This entry lists 5 T cell receptor beta chains sequenced from one sample in a study of T cells in narcolepsy. Using immunoSEQ multiplex PCR, the repertoire was profiled, and TCRdb retains in-frame clones only, with some absent. The sample yields 30,000 to 40,000 clones, 87% seen once. Sequencing used CD45RA- memory CD4+ T cells from PBMCs. These TCRs come from a human donor with narcolepsy.

The J gene is TRBJ2-5, the V gene TRBV19; no definite D call. V dropped 2 bases and J dropped 4 bases, with 11 bases sitting between them. Germline V lookup: CDR1 LNHDA, CDR2 SQIVND (reference sequence). The CDR3 has 14 residues. CDR3 in amino acids: CASSITDMSETQYF. In nucleotides, the CDR3 is TGTGCCAGTAGTATAACAGATATGTCAGAGACCCAGTACTTC.

CDR3 nucleotide sequence: TGTGCCAGCAGCTTGGATTCAGGCCATGGCTACACCTTC. Translation: CASSLDSGHGYTF. The J gene is TRBJ1-2, the V gene TRBV5-6; no definite D call. The CDR3 extends over 13 amino acids. Germline CDR1 and CDR2: SGHDT and YYEEEE. V was clipped by 0 bases and J by 6 bases, with 9 bases between them.

The rearrangement uses TRBV7-6 and TRBJ2-5; D is unclear. From germline, CDR1 is SGHVS and CDR2 FNYEAQ. V lost 1 base and J lost 1, with 4 bases in between. CDR3 length equals 13 residues. CDR3 sequence reads: CASSLVVQETQYF. CDR3 DNA sequence: TGTGCCAGCAGCTTAGTTGTCCAAGAGACCCAGTACTTC.

The rearrangement joins TRBV5-4 to TRBJ2-5, with D tentatively TRBD1 or TRBD2 (5 bases each). The CDR3 covers 14 residues. Germline V CDR1 and CDR2: SGHNT, YYREEE (reference sequence). Deletions cut 2 bases from V and 5 bases from J, with 13 bases between. CDR3 protein: CASSLRSGLETQYF. In nucleotides, the CDR3 is TGTGCCAGCAGCTTACGGTCGGGGCTTGAGACCCAGTACTTC.

The chain links TRBV7-2 to TRBJ2-3; 13 nucleotides match TRBD2. The CDR3 extends over 18 amino acids. V shed 5 bases, J shed 4 bases, and the junction held 12 bases outside the gene matches. Germline CDR1 reads SGHTA; CDR2 reads FQGNSA. Here the CDR3 DNA reads TGTGCCAGCAGCCGGACTAGCGGGGGTTCCCGGGTGTCAGATACGCAGTATTTT. It is translated as CASSRTSGGSRVSDTQYF.